Presented here are 21 T cell receptor beta chains from one specimen sequenced in a study of CD8 T cells in Susac syndrome (dated by TCRdb to about 2019). The library was prepared using the immunoSEQ multiplex PCR assay. RNA was extracted using the RNeasy kit, and about 0.45 to 1 ug of the RNA was reverse transcribed with random hexamers. The public reads were quality trimmed at Q25 with fastp and then assembled into clones with MiXCR by TCRdb, keeping productive beta chains. Merged by CDR3 protein, the rows form single entries marked with the most common genes and DNA. For this sample there are 95,000 to 150,000 distinct CDR3 sequences; 85% to 95% appear just once. The top ten hold 0.25% to 0.3% of the sample. The sequenced sample was CD8+ T cells from PBMCs. The receptors originated from a human donor with Susac syndrome.

V gene TRBV27 combines with J gene TRBJ2-3; unclear D gene. Between the trimmed V and J ends, which lost 3 bases and 4 bases, there was a span of 11 bases. Germline-derived CDR1 and CDR2 are MNHEY and SMNVEV (reference sequence). This CDR3 is 14 amino acids long. CDR3 sequence: CASSFPGLSDTQYF. CDR3 DNA: TGTGCCAGCAGTTTTCCGGGTCTTTCAGATACGCAGTATTTT.

The V call is TRBV6-6, the J call TRBJ1-5, with D uncertain. CDR1 and CDR2 (germline): MNHNY, SVGAGI (reference sequence). V lost 2 bases to trimming and J lost 7 bases, with 12 bases between them. This CDR3 comprises 14 residues. Written as DNA, the CDR3 is TGTGCCAGCAGTTACAAAGGGCAGCACCAGCCCCAGCATTTT. Translated, it gives CASSYKGQHQPQHF.

V and J are TRBV3-1 and TRBJ2-7; D unclear. The CDR3 is 13 residues long. Trimming stripped 1 base from V and 1 base from J, with 5 bases between. Per the germline V gene, CDR1 is LGHDT and CDR2 is YNNKEL (reference sequence). CDR3 coding DNA: TGTGCCAGCAGCCAAGGTCGGTCCTACGAGCAGTACTTC. Its translation is CASSQGRSYEQYF.

The chain links TRBV6-5 to TRBJ2-1; perhaps D is TRBD1 or TRBD2 (5 bases each). Per germline, CDR1 MNHEY and CDR2 SVGAGI. V lost 2 bases and J lost 0, with 14 bases in between. This CDR3 comprises 17 residues. In DNA, the CDR3 is TGTGCCAGCAGTTACCCGGGACCGCTGAGCTCCTACAATGAGCAGTTCTTC. It encodes CASSYPGPLSSYNEQFF.

The chain recombines TRBV12-3 or TRBV12-4 with TRBJ1-2, with TRBD1 identical over 8 bases. This CDR3 has 14 residues. The trim removed 3 bases at V and 8 bases at J, leaving 8 bases unmatched. DNA of the CDR3: TGTGCCAGCAGTTTGGCTCCAGGGGGCGTAGGCTACACCTTC. This codes for CASSLAPGGVGYTF.

This clonotype was seen a single time. The rearrangement joins TRBV5-1 to TRBJ1-2; D is unclear. Trimming took off 2 bases at V and 4 bases at J, with 15 bases between the two ends. CDR1 SGHRS and CDR2 YFSETQ come from the germline V gene. This CDR3 is 15 amino acids long. The CDR3 is CASSFVPYSIYGYTF. Written as DNA, the CDR3 is TGCGCCAGCAGCTTTGTGCCCTACTCAATCTATGGCTACACCTTC. The full variable domain, with the rest looked up from reference TRBV5-1 and TRBJ1-2, is KAGVTQTPRYLIKTRGQQVTLSCSPISGHRSVSWYQQTPGQGLQFLFEYFSETQRNKGNFPGRFSGRQFSNSRSEMNVSTLELGDSALYLCASSFVPYSIYGYTFGSGTRLTVV.

This chain connects TRBV9 to TRBJ1-2; D may be TRBD1 (5 bases). Trimming left V 6 bases short and J 3 bases short, with 15 bases between. The germline CDR1 and CDR2 sequences are SGDLS and YYNGEE. This CDR3 comprises 14 residues. Written as DNA, the CDR3 is TGTGCCAGCACCGTGGGGGTTTTCGACTATGGCTACACCTTC. It is translated as CASTVGVFDYGYTF.

This clonotype has only one observation. The gene calls are TRBV18 and TRBJ2-7; D might be TRBD2 (7 bases). V was trimmed by 2 bases and J by 4 bases, leaving 12 bases between them. This CDR3 has 14 residues. The germline gives CDR1 KGHSH, CDR2 LQKENI. The DNA for the CDR3 is TGTGCCAGCTCACCAGGGAGGGGGAGGTACGAGCAGTACTTC. It encodes CASSPGRGRYEQYF.

This chain connects TRBV29-1 to TRBJ2-7; possibly TRBD1 for D (6 bases). V was trimmed by 7 bases and J by 2 bases, leaving 15 bases between them. The CDR3 runs to 13 residues. Germline CDR1 and CDR2: SQVTM and ANQGSEA. The DNA of the CDR3 is TGCAGCGCCCTAAGGGGGACAACCTACGAGCAGTACTTC. Its translation is CSALRGTTYEQYF.

DNA of the CDR3: TGTGCCAGCAGCCCCGCGGCCGACCGCTGGGGCTACACCTTC. It codes for CASSPAADRWGYTF. This chain joins TRBV27 and TRBJ1-2; D ambiguous. This CDR3 region has 14 residues. V lost 6 bases and J lost 8, with 19 bases in between. Germline CDR1 reads MNHEY; CDR2 reads SMNVEV (reference sequence).

Only one count was recorded for this clonotype. V gene TRBV27 combines with J gene TRBJ2-3, with 11 positions matching TRBD2. CDR1 and CDR2 from the germline V gene are MNHEY and SMNVEV (reference sequence). The CDR3 is made up of 15 amino acids. J lost 6 bases, V lost 0 bases, and 2 bases had no gene match. CDR3 in DNA: TGTGCCAGCAGTTTATCCCTAGCGGGGGGCGATACGCAGTATTTT. It encodes CASSLSLAGGDTQYF.

The chain has TRBV4-1 and TRBJ2-1; TRBD2 matches at 11 bases. The CDR3 consists of 12 residues. Germline CDR1 and CDR2: MGHRA and YSYEKL. V shed 4 bases and J 15 bases; nucleotides not matched to a gene: 5. CDR3 loop: CASSPLAGGLFF. The CDR3 bases are TGCGCCAGCAGCCCTCTAGCGGGGGGCCTGTTCTTC.

The V call is TRBV6-5, the J call TRBJ2-7; 7 bases align to TRBD2. The V and J ends lost 2 bases and 2 bases, in that order; junction bases with no gene match: 6. Germline loops: CDR1 MNHEY, CDR2 SVGAGI. CDR3 size: 15 residues. CDR3 amino acids: CASSYGQRGAYEQYF. CDR3 nucleotides: TGTGCCAGCAGTTACGGCCAGCGGGGCGCCTACGAGCAGTACTTC.

The chain couples TRBV9 to TRBJ2-1; D not certain. The germline V and J ends were trimmed by 0 bases and 3 bases, with 10 bases remaining between them. There are 15 residues in the CDR3. Germline CDR1 SGDLS, CDR2 YYNGEE. The CDR3 coding sequence is TGTGCCAGCAGCGTAGATTTGGGTAGCTACAATGAGCAGTTCTTC. Translation gives CASSVDLGSYNEQFF.

The J gene is TRBJ1-2, the V gene TRBV2; 7 nucleotides match TRBD1. The germline V gene has CDR1 SNHLY and CDR2 FYNNEI. The ends lost 9 bases at V and 8 bases at J; junction bases unmatched: 6. This CDR3 is 11 amino acids long. Here the CDR3 reads CARQGYEGYTF. CDR3 nucleotides: TGTGCCAGACAGGGGTATGAGGGCTACACCTTC.

The chain has TRBV11-2 and TRBJ2-1, with D perhaps matching TRBD2 (6 bases). V lost 2 bases, J lost 3 bases, and 8 bases lay in between. There are 14 residues in the CDR3. Germline CDR1 SGHAT, CDR2 FQNNGV. The CDR3 DNA follows: TGTGCCAGCAGCTTATTAGCGGACTACAATGAGCAGTTCTTC. Its protein is CASSLLADYNEQFF.

The genes are TRBV12-3 or TRBV12-4 and TRBJ1-2, with D tentatively TRBD1 (6 bases). The CDR3 runs 16 residues. The V end lost 6 bases, the J end lost 4 bases, and 21 bases lay between the germline ends. CDR3 sequence: CASSHQAQGSPYGYTF. DNA of the CDR3: TGTGCCAGCAGCCATCAAGCGCAGGGGTCCCCCTATGGCTACACCTTC.

This chain uses TRBV12-3 or TRBV12-4 with TRBJ1-5; D ambiguous. Trimming took off 2 bases at V and 3 bases at J, with 11 bases between the two ends. This CDR3 comprises 15 residues. As DNA, the CDR3 is TGTGCCAGCAGTTTAAGGTCAGGCCCCAATCAGCCCCAGCATTTT. Its protein product is CASSLRSGPNQPQHF.

The sample holds one count of this clonotype. CDR3 sequence (DNA): TGTGCCAGCAGCCCCCGAGGGGATGAGCAGTTCTTC. It encodes CASSPRGDEQFF. J is TRBJ2-1 and V is TRBV7-9, with D possibly called TRBD1 or TRBD2 (5 bases each). The CDR3 extends over 12 amino acids. V was trimmed by 5 bases and J by 8 bases, leaving 10 bases between them. Germline CDR1 and CDR2: SEHNR and FQNEAQ (reference sequence).

This chain uses TRBV25-1 with TRBJ2-1; 13 bases are a match to TRBD2. Germline V gene sequence: CDR1 MGHDK, CDR2 SYGVNS. J gave up 6 bases and V 3 bases, and 8 bases lay outside the gene matches. The CDR3 sequence is 17 residues long. The CDR3 protein is CASSEPTSGGLLNEQFF. The DNA of the CDR3 is TGTGCCAGCAGTGAGCCGACTAGCGGGGGGTTACTCAATGAGCAGTTCTTC. Complete variable domain (other parts from reference TRBV25-1 and TRBJ2-1): EADIYQTPRYLVIGTGKKITLECSQTMGHDKMYWYQQDPGMELHLIHYSYGVNSTEKGDLSSESTVSRIRTEHFPLTLESARPSHTSQYLCASSEPTSGGLLNEQFFGPGTRLTVL.

CDR3: CSVPPGLADHTDTQYF. CDR3 sequence (DNA): TGCAGTGTTCCTCCGGGACTAGCGGACCACACAGATACGCAGTATTTT. The rearrangement joins TRBV20-1 to TRBJ2-3, with 11 bases that match TRBD2. Germline V CDR1 and CDR2: DFQATT, SNEGSKA (reference sequence). This CDR3 has 16 amino acids. J gave up 2 bases and V 7 bases, and 11 bases lay outside the gene matches.